This entry concerns a single T cell receptor beta chain. This entry belongs to a study of Ad26.COV2.S vaccination and SARS-CoV-2 variants. Using immunoSEQ multiplex PCR, the repertoire was profiled, and TCRdb retains in-frame clones only, with some absent. The table has about 350,000 clones, around nine tenths seen once; the top ten hold under 6%. Treatment of the sample: 19 received Ad26.COV2.S at low or high dose, single or two shots; about 5 received placebo; per-sample allocation not given. Following the first vaccine or placebo injection, samples were taken on day 63. CDR1 is ENHRY, CDR2 SYGVKD, per germline. The CDR3 runs to 15 residues. The V end was cut by 2 bases, the J end by 2 bases, with 13 bases between.

The rearrangement joins TRBV10-3 to TRBJ2-7; no clear D. This sequence originates from a person aged 18 to 65 who received the Ad26.COV2.S COVID-19 vaccine or a placebo. Sequenced here: peripheral blood, sampled in a trial of Ad26.COV2.S vaccine versus placebo. The CDR3, as DNA: TGTGCCATCAGTGAGGTAAAGGCAAAAACCTACGAGCAGTACTTC. This codes for CAISEVKAKTYEQYF.